Reported below is one TCR beta chain. The protocol was immunoSEQ multiplex PCR, while the TCRdb copy is restricted to in-frame clones and leaves out a portion. Among 55,000 to 95,000 clones listed, about 82% were seen once. The data are from a study of blood T cell repertoires in COVID-19. The J segment lost 2 bases and the V segment lost 3 bases, leaving 10 bases of the junction unmatched. Looked up from germline, CDR1 is GTSNPN and CDR2 is SVGIG (reference sequence). The CDR3 extends over 16 amino acids. Sequenced input: peripheral blood. The rearrangement uses TRBV30 and TRBJ1-5, with 7 bases lining up with TRBD1. This TCR was recovered from an older woman with acute or convalescent COVID-19. This CDR3 is CAWRQGRGMGNQPQHF. The CDR3 nucleotides read TGTGCCTGGAGACAGGGGCGTGGAATGGGCAATCAGCCCCAGCATTTT.